These T cell receptor beta chains were read from a single sample in a study of T cell repertoires in cytomegalovirus infection. TCRdb used MiXCR to reprocess the reads, holding one entry per CDR3 protein. The sample has roughly 640,000 distinct CDR3 sequences; around 24% are singletons. Material for sequencing was CD8+ T cells from PBMCs. The receptors come from a human donor in good health (CMV status not recorded). Some clones in this sample may be carry-over from other donors' samples. CDR3s include the opening cysteine and the closing phenylalanine or tryptophan. The D gene is left open where the match is weak. The size entry is marked missing in some rows and otherwise reads once, few, many or a size class.

D gene: NA
J gene: TRBJ2-1
clone size: many
V gene: TRBV7-3
CDR3 length: 13
CDR3 DNA: TGTGCCAGCAGCCCCCCAACCTACAATGAGCAGTTCTTC
CDR3 protein: CASSPPTYNEQFF

D gene: NA
J gene: TRBJ1-2
clone size: NA
V gene: TRBV7-6
CDR3 length: 16
CDR3 DNA: TGTGCCAGCAGCGTTACACTAGAAGGATCCGACTATGGCTACACCTTC
CDR3 protein: CASSVTLEGSDYGYTF

D gene: NA
J gene: TRBJ2-7
clone size: NA
V gene: TRBV28
CDR3 length: 13
CDR3 DNA: TGTGCCAGCAGGTACCTACAGGGCGCCGAGCAGTACTTC
CDR3 protein: CASRYLQGAEQYF

D gene: NA
J gene: TRBJ1-2
clone size: NA
V gene: TRBV12-3/TRBV12-4
CDR3 length: 15
CDR3 DNA: TGTGCCAGCAGTTCGGGGGGGTTCGGCTTCTATGGCTACACCTTC
CDR3 protein: CASSSGGFGFYGYTF

D gene: NA
J gene: TRBJ1-3
clone size: NA
V gene: TRBV6-2/TRBV6-3
CDR3 length: 17
CDR3 DNA: TGTGCCAGCAGTTACGACGCAACCCGTACGAGAGGAAACACCATATATTTT
CDR3 protein: CASSYDATRTRGNTIYF

D gene: TRBD1
J gene: TRBJ2-2
clone size: few
V gene: TRBV20-1
CDR3 length: 13
CDR3 DNA: TGCAGTGCTGGGGACAGGGGCACCGGGGAGCTGTTTTTT
CDR3 protein: CSAGDRGTGELFF

D gene: NA
J gene: TRBJ1-4
clone size: NA
V gene: TRBV7-9
CDR3 length: 14
CDR3 DNA: TGTGCCAGCAGCCCAGACAGAGACAGGATGAAACTGTTTTTT
CDR3 protein: CASSPDRDRMKLFF

D gene: NA
J gene: TRBJ2-7
clone size: many
V gene: TRBV14
CDR3 length: 13
CDR3 DNA: TGTGCCAGCAGCCAAGGGAGCTCCTACGAGCAGTACTTC
CDR3 protein: CASSQGSSYEQYF

D gene: TRBD1
J gene: TRBJ2-3
clone size: many
V gene: TRBV7-8
CDR3 length: 15
CDR3 DNA: TGTGCCAGCAGCCCCGGGACAGGGATAACAGATACGCAGTATTTT
CDR3 protein: CASSPGTGITDTQYF

D gene: TRBD1
J gene: TRBJ2-3
clone size: NA
V gene: TRBV20-1
CDR3 length: 15
CDR3 DNA: TGCAGTGTTCAAGGACAGGGAAGGGGCACAGATACGCAGTATTTT
CDR3 protein: CSVQGQGRGTDTQYF

D gene: TRBD1
J gene: TRBJ1-1
clone size: NA
V gene: TRBV6-6
CDR3 length: 17
CDR3 DNA: TGTGCCAGCAGTCTGGGGTCGGACAGGGTAACAGACACTGAAGCTTTCTTT
CDR3 protein: CASSLGSDRVTDTEAFF

D gene: NA
J gene: TRBJ1-1
clone size: NA
V gene: TRBV28
CDR3 length: 12
CDR3 DNA: TGTGCCAGCAGTTTTGGGGTACTGGGGGCTTTCTTT
CDR3 protein: CASSFGVLGAFF

D gene: NA
J gene: TRBJ2-2
clone size: many
V gene: TRBV4-1
CDR3 length: 14
CDR3 DNA: TGCGCCAGCAGCCAAGGGCCAGGGGCCGGGGAGCTGTTTTTT
CDR3 protein: CASSQGPGAGELFF

D gene: TRBD1
J gene: TRBJ2-2
clone size: once
V gene: TRBV14
CDR3 length: 19
CDR3 DNA: TGTGCCAGCAGCCAACGTGGGATAAGGACAGGGACTAACACCGGGGAGCTGTTTTTT
CDR3 protein: CASSQRGIRTGTNTGELFF

D gene: NA
J gene: TRBJ1-6
clone size: many
V gene: TRBV7-8
CDR3 length: 14
CDR3 DNA: TGTGCCAGCAGTCTAACAGGCCCTAATTCACCCCTCCACTTT
CDR3 protein: CASSLTGPNSPLHF

D gene: NA
J gene: TRBJ2-5
clone size: many
V gene: TRBV7-6
CDR3 length: 14
CDR3 DNA: TGTGCCAGCAGCACCCAGGGCTACCAAGAGACCCAGTACTTC
CDR3 protein: CASSTQGYQETQYF

D gene: NA
J gene: TRBJ1-4
clone size: NA
V gene: TRBV28
CDR3 length: 14
CDR3 DNA: TGTGCCAGCAGTTTATTCGCCGGAGGGGAAAAACTGTTTTTT
CDR3 protein: CASSLFAGGEKLFF

D gene: NA
J gene: TRBJ1-4
clone size: NA
V gene: TRBV4-3
CDR3 length: 12
CDR3 DNA: TGCGCCAGCACGTACGGGAGCGGGGAACTGTTTTTT
CDR3 protein: CASTYGSGELFF

D gene: NA
J gene: TRBJ2-5
clone size: many
V gene: TRBV28
CDR3 length: 10
CDR3 DNA: TGTGCCAGCAGCTTAGGGACCCAGTACTTC
CDR3 protein: CASSLGTQYF

D gene: TRBD1
J gene: TRBJ1-5
clone size: NA
V gene: TRBV19
CDR3 length: 16
CDR3 DNA: TGTGCCAGTAGTATGGATGGGACAGGGGGCCTTCAGCCCCAGCATTTT
CDR3 protein: CASSMDGTGGLQPQHF

D gene: NA
J gene: TRBJ2-2
clone size: many
V gene: TRBV6-6
CDR3 length: 15
CDR3 DNA: TGTGCCAGCACTACGGACACCGCGAACACCGGGGAGCTGTTTTTT
CDR3 protein: CASTTDTANTGELFF

D gene: NA
J gene: TRBJ2-2
clone size: many
V gene: TRBV7-9
CDR3 length: 13
CDR3 DNA: TGTGCCAGCAGCCCCCAAGGCACCGGGGAGCTGTTTTTT
CDR3 protein: CASSPQGTGELFF

D gene: NA
J gene: TRBJ2-7
clone size: many
V gene: TRBV7-8
CDR3 length: 14
CDR3 DNA: TGTGCCAGCAGCTTATTCGGGGGAGACGACGAGCAGTACTTC
CDR3 protein: CASSLFGGDDEQYF

D gene: NA
J gene: TRBJ1-1
clone size: NA
V gene: TRBV10-3
CDR3 length: 12
CDR3 DNA: TGTGCCATCAGTCCCGACCCGGTAGAAGCTTTCTTT
CDR3 protein: CAISPDPVEAFF

D gene: TRBD1
J gene: TRBJ1-1
clone size: few
V gene: TRBV19
CDR3 length: 14
CDR3 DNA: TGTGCCAGTAGTAGATCGACAGGGGGGCCTGAAGCTTTCTTT
CDR3 protein: CASSRSTGGPEAFF

D gene: NA
J gene: TRBJ1-2
clone size: few
V gene: TRBV6-4
CDR3 length: 16
CDR3 DNA: TGTGCCAGCAGTGTCCGGGGGGGAGCTTTCAACTATGGCTACACCTTC
CDR3 protein: CASSVRGGAFNYGYTF

D gene: NA
J gene: TRBJ2-7
clone size: few
V gene: TRBV5-4
CDR3 length: 13
CDR3 DNA: TGTGCCAGCAGCTTCCGGGGCGGGGACGAGCAGTACTTC
CDR3 protein: CASSFRGGDEQYF

D gene: NA
J gene: TRBJ2-7
clone size: many
V gene: TRBV6-1
CDR3 length: 15
CDR3 DNA: TGTGCCAGCAGTAAGGACAGACCCTCCTCCTACGAGCAGTACTTC
CDR3 protein: CASSKDRPSSYEQYF

D gene: NA
J gene: TRBJ2-6
clone size: once
V gene: TRBV28
CDR3 length: 15
CDR3 DNA: TGTGCCAGCAGTTTTAGGGTGACTGGGGCCAACGTCCTGACTTTC
CDR3 protein: CASSFRVTGANVLTF

D gene: NA
J gene: TRBJ2-5
clone size: many
V gene: TRBV4-1
CDR3 length: 12
CDR3 DNA: TGCGCCAGCAGCCAAGGGGAGGAGACCCAGTACTTC
CDR3 protein: CASSQGEETQYF

D gene: NA
J gene: TRBJ1-4
clone size: NA
V gene: TRBV20-1
CDR3 length: 14
CDR3 DNA: TGCAGTGCCAGACCCTTTGTAGACTATGAAAAACTGTTTTTT
CDR3 protein: CSARPFVDYEKLFF

D gene: NA
J gene: TRBJ2-3
clone size: few
V gene: TRBV5-6
CDR3 length: 11
CDR3 DNA: TGTGCCAGCAGCCAGTCAGATACGCAGTATTTT
CDR3 protein: CASSQSDTQYF

D gene: NA
J gene: TRBJ2-1
clone size: NA
V gene: TRBV6-6
CDR3 length: 13
CDR3 DNA: TGTGCCAGCAGTTACCCCCCTAGCGTCGAGCAGTTCTTC
CDR3 protein: CASSYPPSVEQFF

D gene: NA
J gene: TRBJ1-2
clone size: NA
V gene: TRBV14
CDR3 length: 16
CDR3 DNA: TGTGCCAGCAGCCAAGATGCGACGACAGCTTCCTATGGCTACACCTTC
CDR3 protein: CASSQDATTASYGYTF

D gene: NA
J gene: TRBJ1-2
clone size: few
V gene: TRBV7-9
CDR3 length: 14
CDR3 DNA: TGTGCCAGCAGCGAGGGTGTCTCCTTGGATGGCTACACCTTC
CDR3 protein: CASSEGVSLDGYTF

D gene: TRBD1
J gene: TRBJ2-1
clone size: NA
V gene: TRBV29-1
CDR3 length: 12
CDR3 DNA: TGCAGCGTAAGACAGGGGCACAATGAGCAGTTCTTC
CDR3 protein: CSVRQGHNEQFF

D gene: NA
J gene: TRBJ2-1
clone size: NA
V gene: TRBV5-1
CDR3 length: 16
CDR3 DNA: TGCGCCAGCAGCTTACCCGAGGGGAAATCCTACAATGAGCAGTTCTTC
CDR3 protein: CASSLPEGKSYNEQFF

D gene: NA
J gene: TRBJ2-5
clone size: NA
V gene: TRBV2
CDR3 length: 14
CDR3 DNA: TGTGCCAGCAGTTCGTGGGTGTCCCAAGAGACCCAGTACTTC
CDR3 protein: CASSSWVSQETQYF

D gene: TRBD1
J gene: TRBJ1-5
clone size: many
V gene: TRBV6-1
CDR3 length: 14
CDR3 DNA: TGTGCCAGCAGCAGGGGGAGGGAAGGTCAGCCCCAGCATTTT
CDR3 protein: CASSRGREGQPQHF

D gene: TRBD1
J gene: TRBJ2-1
clone size: many
V gene: TRBV7-2
CDR3 length: 16
CDR3 DNA: TGTGCCAGCAGCTCCATTTACGATGACAGGGTCAATGAGCAGTTCTTC
CDR3 protein: CASSSIYDDRVNEQFF

D gene: TRBD2
J gene: TRBJ2-2
clone size: many
V gene: TRBV12-5
CDR3 length: 22
CDR3 DNA: TGTGCTAGTGGTTCCCCCACTTTCGCGGGGGGGCCGGTGGGACTCGACACCGGGGAGCTGTTTTTT
CDR3 protein: CASGSPTFAGGPVGLDTGELFF

D gene: TRBD2
J gene: TRBJ2-1
clone size: few
V gene: TRBV20-1
CDR3 length: 15
CDR3 DNA: TGCAGCTCTTGGGGGGGGGGAATCTCCTACAATGAGCAGTTCTTC
CDR3 protein: CSSWGGGISYNEQFF

D gene: NA
J gene: TRBJ1-2
clone size: many
V gene: TRBV7-2
CDR3 length: 14
CDR3 DNA: TGTGCCAGCAGCCTCGCTAGACAGAACTATGGCTACACCTTC
CDR3 protein: CASSLARQNYGYTF

D gene: NA
J gene: TRBJ2-1
clone size: NA
V gene: TRBV29-1
CDR3 length: 15
CDR3 DNA: TGCAGCGTTGAAACTGGACGAGGGGAAAGTAATGAGCAGTTCTTC
CDR3 protein: CSVETGRGESNEQFF

D gene: NA
J gene: TRBJ1-3
clone size: NA
V gene: TRBV29-1
CDR3 length: 13
CDR3 DNA: TGCAGCGTTGTCGGAGCTTCTGGAAACACCATATATTTT
CDR3 protein: CSVVGASGNTIYF

D gene: TRBD1
J gene: TRBJ2-1
clone size: NA
V gene: TRBV18
CDR3 length: 16
CDR3 DNA: TGTGCCAGCTCGAGACAGGGAATGAATTCTCGAGATGAGCAGTTCTTC
CDR3 protein: CASSRQGMNSRDEQFF

D gene: NA
J gene: TRBJ2-2
clone size: many
V gene: TRBV6-2/TRBV6-3
CDR3 length: 15
CDR3 DNA: TGTGCCAGCATAGCCGGGACAACGAACACCGGGGAGCTGTTTTTT
CDR3 protein: CASIAGTTNTGELFF